Sequencing of this TCR beta chain was carried out in a study of neurological immune-mediated disorders. Study results and caveats: Among 34 multiple sclerosis patients, 18 had repertoires that phylogenetic grouping placed in one related-CDR3 cluster, a possible signature.

With 10-nucleotide random UMIs included, cDNA was synthesized by 5'RACE. TCRdb itself ran the 5' RACE reads through MiXCR, one entry per CDR3 protein. The data show 50,000 to 60,000 distinct CDR3 sequences, over 2% seen once. Germline V gene sequence: CDR1 DFQATT, CDR2 SNEGSKA (reference sequence). This CDR3 comprises 18 residues. Only a few counts were recorded for this clonotype. What it binds is unknown. One end of the junction is discordant with germline, which a read error may explain. J is TRBJ1-6 and V is TRBV20-1, with 10 bases lining up with TRBD1. The source of this sequence is a man aged 50-59 years with multiple sclerosis. The material sequenced was PBMCs. The DNA of the CDR3 is TGCAGTGCTAGGTCCGGGACAGGGGACTCGATCTATAATTCAACCCTCAACTTT. Amino acids: CSARSGTGDSIYNSTLNF.